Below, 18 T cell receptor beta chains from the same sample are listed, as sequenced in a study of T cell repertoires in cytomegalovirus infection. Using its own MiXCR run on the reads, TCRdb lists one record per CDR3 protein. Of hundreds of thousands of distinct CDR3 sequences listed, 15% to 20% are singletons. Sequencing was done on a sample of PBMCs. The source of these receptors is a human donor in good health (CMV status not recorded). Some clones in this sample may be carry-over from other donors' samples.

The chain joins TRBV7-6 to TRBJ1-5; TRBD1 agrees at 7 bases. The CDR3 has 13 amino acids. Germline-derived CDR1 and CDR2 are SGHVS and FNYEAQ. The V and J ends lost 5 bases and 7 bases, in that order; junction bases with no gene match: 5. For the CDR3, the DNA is TGTGCCAGCAGCCGGACAGGTTTGCAGCCCCAGCATTTT. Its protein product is CASSRTGLQPQHF.

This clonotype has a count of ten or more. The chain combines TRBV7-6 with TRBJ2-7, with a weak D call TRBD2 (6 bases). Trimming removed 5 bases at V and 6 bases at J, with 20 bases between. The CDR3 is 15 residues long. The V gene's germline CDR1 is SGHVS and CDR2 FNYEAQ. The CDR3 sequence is CASSPPGGGIGEQYF. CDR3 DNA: TGTGCCAGCAGCCCCCCCGGTGGCGGGATTGGCGAGCAGTACTTC.

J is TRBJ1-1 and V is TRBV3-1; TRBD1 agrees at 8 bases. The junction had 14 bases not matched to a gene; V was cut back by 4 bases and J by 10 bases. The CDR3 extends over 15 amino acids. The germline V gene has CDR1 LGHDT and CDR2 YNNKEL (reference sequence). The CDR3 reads CASSPQLPGQAVAFF. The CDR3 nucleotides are TGTGCCAGCAGCCCTCAACTCCCGGGACAGGCGGTAGCTTTCTTT.

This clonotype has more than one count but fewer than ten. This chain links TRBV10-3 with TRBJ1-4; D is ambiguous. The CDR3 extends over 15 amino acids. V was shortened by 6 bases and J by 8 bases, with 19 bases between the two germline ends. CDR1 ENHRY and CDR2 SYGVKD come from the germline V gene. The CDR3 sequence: CAIRDATNADEKLFF. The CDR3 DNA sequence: TGTGCCATCAGGGACGCGACAAACGCGGACGAAAAACTGTTTTTT.

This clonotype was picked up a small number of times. In DNA form, the CDR3 reads TGTGCCAGCAGCTTGTCGAGGGGGCGCGGACAGCCCCAGCATTTT. It is translated as CASSLSRGRGQPQHF. V is TRBV7-2 and J is TRBJ1-5, with TRBD1 identical over 7 bases. This CDR3 has 15 amino acids. Germline V gene data show CDR1 as SGHTA and CDR2 as FQGNSA. Germline trimming cut 3 bases from V and 7 bases from J; bases unmatched to any gene: 9.

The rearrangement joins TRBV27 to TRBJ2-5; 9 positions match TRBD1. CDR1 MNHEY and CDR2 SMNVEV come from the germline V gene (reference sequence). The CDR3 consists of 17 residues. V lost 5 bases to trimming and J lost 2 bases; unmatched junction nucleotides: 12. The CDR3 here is CASSNTGGQYQQETQYF. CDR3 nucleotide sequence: TGTGCCAGCAGTAATACAGGGGGCCAGTATCAACAAGAGACCCAGTACTTC.

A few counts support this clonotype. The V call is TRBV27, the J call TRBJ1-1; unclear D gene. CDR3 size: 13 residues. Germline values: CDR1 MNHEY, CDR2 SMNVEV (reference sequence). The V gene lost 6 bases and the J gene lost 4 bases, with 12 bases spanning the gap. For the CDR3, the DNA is TGTGCCAGCAGAGGGAATAGGGCCACTGAAGCTTTCTTT. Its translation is CASRGNRATEAFF.

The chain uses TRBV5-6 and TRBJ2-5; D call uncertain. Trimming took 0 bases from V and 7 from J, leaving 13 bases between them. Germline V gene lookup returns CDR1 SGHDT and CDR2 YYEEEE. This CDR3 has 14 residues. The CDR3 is CASSLVSLSWTQYF. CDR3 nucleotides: TGTGCCAGCAGCTTGGTGAGCCTGAGCTGGACCCAGTACTTC. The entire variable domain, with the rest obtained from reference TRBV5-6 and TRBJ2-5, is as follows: DAGVTQSPTHLIKTRGQQVTLRCSPKSGHDTVSWYQQALGQGPQFIFQYYEEEERQRGNFPDRFSGHQFPNYSSELNVNALLLGDSALYLCASSLVSLSWTQYFGPGTRLLVL.

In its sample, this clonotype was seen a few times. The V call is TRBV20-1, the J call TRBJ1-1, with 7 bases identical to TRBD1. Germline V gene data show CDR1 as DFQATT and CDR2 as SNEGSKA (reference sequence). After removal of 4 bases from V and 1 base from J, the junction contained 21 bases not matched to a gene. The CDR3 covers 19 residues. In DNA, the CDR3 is TGCAGTGCTAATAACAGGGGAACCACCCTTGCCCATTCGAACACTGAAGCTTTCTTT. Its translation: CSANNRGTTLAHSNTEAFF.

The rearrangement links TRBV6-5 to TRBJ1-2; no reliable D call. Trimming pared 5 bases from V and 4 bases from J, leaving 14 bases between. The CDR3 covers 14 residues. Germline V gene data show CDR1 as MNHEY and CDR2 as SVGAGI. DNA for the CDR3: TGTGCCAGCAGTCGCTCCGGGCCCCTCTATGGCTACACCTTC. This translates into CASSRSGPLYGYTF.

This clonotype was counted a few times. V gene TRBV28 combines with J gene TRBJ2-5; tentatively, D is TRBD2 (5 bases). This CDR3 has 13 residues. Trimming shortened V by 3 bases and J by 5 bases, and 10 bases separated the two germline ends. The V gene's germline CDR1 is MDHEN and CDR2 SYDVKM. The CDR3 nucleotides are TGTGCCAGCAGTTTCCCGGGGATCGAGACCCAGTACTTC. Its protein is CASSFPGIETQYF.

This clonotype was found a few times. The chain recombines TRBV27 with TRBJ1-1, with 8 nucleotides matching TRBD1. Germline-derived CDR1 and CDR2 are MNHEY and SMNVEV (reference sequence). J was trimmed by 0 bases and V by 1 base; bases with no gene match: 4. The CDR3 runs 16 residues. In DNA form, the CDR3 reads TGTGCCAGCAGTTTATGGGCAGGGGGCGTGAACACTGAAGCTTTCTTT. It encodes CASSLWAGGVNTEAFF.

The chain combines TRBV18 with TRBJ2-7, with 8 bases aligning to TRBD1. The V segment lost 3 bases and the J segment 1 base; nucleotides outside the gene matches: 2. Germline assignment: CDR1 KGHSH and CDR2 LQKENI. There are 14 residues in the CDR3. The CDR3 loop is CASSPGQESYEQYF. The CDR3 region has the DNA TGTGCCAGCTCACCGGGACAGGAATCCTACGAGCAGTACTTC.

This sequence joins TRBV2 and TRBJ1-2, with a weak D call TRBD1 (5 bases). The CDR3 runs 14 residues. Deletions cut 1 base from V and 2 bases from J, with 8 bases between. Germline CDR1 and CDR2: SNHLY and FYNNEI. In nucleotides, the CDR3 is TGTGCCAGCAGTGAAGACTGGGGGAACTATGGCTACACCTTC. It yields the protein CASSEDWGNYGYTF.

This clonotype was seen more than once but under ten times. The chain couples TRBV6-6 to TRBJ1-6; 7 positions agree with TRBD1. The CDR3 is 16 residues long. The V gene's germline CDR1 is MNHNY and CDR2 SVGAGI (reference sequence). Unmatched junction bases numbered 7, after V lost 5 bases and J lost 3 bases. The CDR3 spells CASSVGRDSYNSPLHF. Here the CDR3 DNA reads TGTGCCAGCAGTGTCGGGAGGGACAGCTATAATTCACCCCTCCACTTT.

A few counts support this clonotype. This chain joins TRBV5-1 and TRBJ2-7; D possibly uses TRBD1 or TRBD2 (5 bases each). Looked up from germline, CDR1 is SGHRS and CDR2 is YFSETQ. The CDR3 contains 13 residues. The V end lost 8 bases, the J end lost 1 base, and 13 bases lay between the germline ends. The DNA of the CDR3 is TGCGCCAGTAGGGACCCACGATCCTACGAGCAGTACTTC. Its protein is CASRDPRSYEQYF.

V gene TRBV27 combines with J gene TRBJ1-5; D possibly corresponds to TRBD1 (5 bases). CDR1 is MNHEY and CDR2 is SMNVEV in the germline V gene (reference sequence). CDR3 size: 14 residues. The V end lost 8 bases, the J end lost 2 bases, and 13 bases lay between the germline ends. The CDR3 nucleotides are TGTGCCAGCGGGGGGAACCTGGGCAATCAGCCCCAGCATTTT. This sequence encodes CASGGNLGNQPQHF.

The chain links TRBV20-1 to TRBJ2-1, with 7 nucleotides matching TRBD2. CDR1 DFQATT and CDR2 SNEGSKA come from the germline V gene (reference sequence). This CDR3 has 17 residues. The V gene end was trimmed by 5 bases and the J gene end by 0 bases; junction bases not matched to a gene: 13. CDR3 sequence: CSAGREGLPTSYNEQFF. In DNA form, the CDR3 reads TGCAGTGCTGGTCGAGAGGGACTACCTACCTCCTACAATGAGCAGTTCTTC.